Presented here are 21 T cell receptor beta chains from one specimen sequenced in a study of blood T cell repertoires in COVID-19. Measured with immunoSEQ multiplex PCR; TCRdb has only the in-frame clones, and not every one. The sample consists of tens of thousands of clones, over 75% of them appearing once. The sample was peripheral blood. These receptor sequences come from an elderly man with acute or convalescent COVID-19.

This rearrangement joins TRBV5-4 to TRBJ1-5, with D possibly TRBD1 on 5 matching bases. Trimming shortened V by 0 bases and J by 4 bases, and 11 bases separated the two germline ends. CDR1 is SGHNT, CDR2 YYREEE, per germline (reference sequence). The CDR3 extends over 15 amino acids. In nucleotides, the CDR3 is TGTGCCAGCAGCTTGGGGGGAGGGGTGAATCAGCCCCAGCATTTT. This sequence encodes CASSLGGGVNQPQHF. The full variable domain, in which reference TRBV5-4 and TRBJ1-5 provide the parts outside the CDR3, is ETGVTQSPTHLIKTRGQQVTLRCSSQSGHNTVSWYQQALGQGPQFIFQYYREEENGRGNFPPRFSGLQFPNYSSELNVNALELDDSALYLCASSLGGGVNQPQHFGDGTRLSIL.

CDR3 DNA: TGTGCCAGCAGAGGGACAGGGGGCTATGGCTACACCTTC. As protein: CASRGTGGYGYTF. The chain links TRBV2 to TRBJ1-2; 11 bases fit TRBD1. V lost 6 bases and J lost 4; bases outside the gene matches: 1. The germline gives CDR1 SNHLY, CDR2 FYNNEI. CDR3 length: 13 residues.

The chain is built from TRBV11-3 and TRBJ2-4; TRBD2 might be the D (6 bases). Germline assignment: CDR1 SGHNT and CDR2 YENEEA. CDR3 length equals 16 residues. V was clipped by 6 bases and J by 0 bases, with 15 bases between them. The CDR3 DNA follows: TGTGCCAGCAGTCACGCCGGGACTCTAGCCAAAAACATTCAGTACTTC. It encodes CASSHAGTLAKNIQYF.

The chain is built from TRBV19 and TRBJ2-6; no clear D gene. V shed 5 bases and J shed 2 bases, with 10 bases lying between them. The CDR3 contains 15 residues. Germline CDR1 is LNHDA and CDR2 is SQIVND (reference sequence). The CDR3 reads CASSPGAPGANVLTF. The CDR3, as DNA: TGTGCCAGTAGTCCAGGCGCCCCTGGGGCCAACGTCCTGACTTTC. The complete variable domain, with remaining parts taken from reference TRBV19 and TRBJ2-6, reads DGGITQSPKYLFRKEGQNVTLSCEQNLNHDAMYWYRQDPGQGLRLIYYSQIVNDFQKGDIAEGYSVSREKKESFPLTVTSAQKNPTAFYLCASSPGAPGANVLTFGAGSRLTVL.

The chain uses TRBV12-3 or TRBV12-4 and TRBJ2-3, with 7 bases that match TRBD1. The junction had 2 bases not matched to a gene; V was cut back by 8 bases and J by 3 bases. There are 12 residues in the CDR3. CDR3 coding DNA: TGTGCCAGCGGACAGGTTACAGATACGCAGTATTTT. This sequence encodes CASGQVTDTQYF.

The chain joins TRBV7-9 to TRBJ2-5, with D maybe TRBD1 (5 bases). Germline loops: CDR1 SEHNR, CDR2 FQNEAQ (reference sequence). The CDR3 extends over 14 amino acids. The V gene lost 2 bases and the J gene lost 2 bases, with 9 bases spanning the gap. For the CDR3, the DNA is TGTGCCAGCAGCTTAATGCAGGGACAAGAGACCCAGTACTTC. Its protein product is CASSLMQGQETQYF. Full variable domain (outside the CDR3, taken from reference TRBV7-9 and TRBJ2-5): DTGVSQNPRHKITKRGQNVTFRCDPISEHNRLYWYRQTLGQGPEFLTYFQNEAQLEKSRLLSDRFSAERPKGSFSTLEIQRTEQGDSAMYLCASSLMQGQETQYFGPGTRLLVL.

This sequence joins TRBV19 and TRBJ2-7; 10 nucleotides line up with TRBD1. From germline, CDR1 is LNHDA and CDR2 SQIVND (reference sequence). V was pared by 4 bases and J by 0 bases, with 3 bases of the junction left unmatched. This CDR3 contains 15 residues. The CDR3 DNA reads TGTGCCAGTAGTACCGGGACAGGGGTCTCCTACGAGCAGTACTTC. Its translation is CASSTGTGVSYEQYF. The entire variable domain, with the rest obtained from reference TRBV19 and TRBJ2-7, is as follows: DGGITQSPKYLFRKEGQNVTLSCEQNLNHDAMYWYRQDPGQGLRLIYYSQIVNDFQKGDIAEGYSVSREKKESFPLTVTSAQKNPTAFYLCASSTGTGVSYEQYFGPGTRLTVT.

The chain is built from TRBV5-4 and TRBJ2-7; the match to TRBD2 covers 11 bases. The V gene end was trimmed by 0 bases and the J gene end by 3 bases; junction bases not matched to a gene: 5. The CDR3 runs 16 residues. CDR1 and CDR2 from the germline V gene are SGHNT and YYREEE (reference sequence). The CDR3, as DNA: TGTGCCAGCAGCTTGGGACTAGCGGGGCCCAACTACGAGCAGTACTTC. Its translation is CASSLGLAGPNYEQYF.

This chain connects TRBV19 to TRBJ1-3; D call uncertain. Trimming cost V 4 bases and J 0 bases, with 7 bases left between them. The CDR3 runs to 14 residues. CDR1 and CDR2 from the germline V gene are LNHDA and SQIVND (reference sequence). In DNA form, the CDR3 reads TGTGCCAGTAGTAACCGGGACTCTGGAAACACCATATATTTT. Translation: CASSNRDSGNTIYF.

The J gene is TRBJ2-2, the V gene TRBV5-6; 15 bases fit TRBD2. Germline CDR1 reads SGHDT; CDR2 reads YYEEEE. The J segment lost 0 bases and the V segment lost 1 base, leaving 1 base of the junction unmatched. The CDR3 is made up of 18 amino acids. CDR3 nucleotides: TGTGCCAGCAGCTTGCGGACTAGCGGGAGGGCGAACACCGGGGAGCTGTTTTTT. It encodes CASSLRTSGRANTGELFF. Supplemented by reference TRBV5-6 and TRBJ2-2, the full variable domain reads DAGVTQSPTHLIKTRGQQVTLRCSPKSGHDTVSWYQQALGQGPQFIFQYYEEEERQRGNFPDRFSGHQFPNYSSELNVNALLLGDSALYLCASSLRTSGRANTGELFFGEGSRLTVL.

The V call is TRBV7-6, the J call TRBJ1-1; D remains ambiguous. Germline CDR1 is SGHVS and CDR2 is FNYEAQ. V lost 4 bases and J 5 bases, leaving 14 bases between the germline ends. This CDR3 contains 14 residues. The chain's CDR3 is CASSSRTGGTEAFF. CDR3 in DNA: TGTGCCAGCAGCTCCCGGACCGGCGGGACTGAAGCTTTCTTT.

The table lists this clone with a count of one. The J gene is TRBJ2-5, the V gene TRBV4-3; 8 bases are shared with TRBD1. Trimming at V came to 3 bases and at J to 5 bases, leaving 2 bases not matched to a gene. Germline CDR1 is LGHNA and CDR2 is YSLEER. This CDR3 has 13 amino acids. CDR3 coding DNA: TGCGCCAGCAGCCAGGGACAGGCGGAGACCCAGTACTTC. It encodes CASSQGQAETQYF.

Written as DNA, the CDR3 is TGTGCCACCAGTGATCGTTACTATGGCTACACCTTC. Amino acid sequence: CATSDRYYGYTF. The chain links TRBV24-1 to TRBJ1-2; no firm D call. This CDR3 spans 12 amino acids. V lost 3 bases and J lost 3, with 4 bases in between. Germline-derived CDR1 and CDR2 are KGHDR and SFDVKD.

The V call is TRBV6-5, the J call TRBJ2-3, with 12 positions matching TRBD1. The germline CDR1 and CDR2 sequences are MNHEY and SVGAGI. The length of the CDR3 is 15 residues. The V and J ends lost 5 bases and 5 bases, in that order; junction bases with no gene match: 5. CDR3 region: CASSKGQGALDTQYF. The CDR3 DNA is TGTGCCAGCAGTAAGGGACAGGGGGCTTTAGATACGCAGTATTTT.

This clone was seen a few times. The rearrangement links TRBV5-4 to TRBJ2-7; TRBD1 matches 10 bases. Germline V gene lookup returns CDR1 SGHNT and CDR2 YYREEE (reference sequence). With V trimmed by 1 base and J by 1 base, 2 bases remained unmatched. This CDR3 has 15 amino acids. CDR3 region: CASSLRGQGSYEQYF. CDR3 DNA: TGTGCCAGCAGCTTGAGGGGACAGGGGTCCTACGAGCAGTACTTC.

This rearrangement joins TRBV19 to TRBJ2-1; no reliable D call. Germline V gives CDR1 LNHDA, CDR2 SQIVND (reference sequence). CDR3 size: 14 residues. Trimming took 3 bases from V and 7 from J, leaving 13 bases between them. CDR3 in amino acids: CASSMGAIGNEQFF. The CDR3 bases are TGTGCCAGTAGTATGGGTGCCATCGGGAATGAGCAGTTCTTC.

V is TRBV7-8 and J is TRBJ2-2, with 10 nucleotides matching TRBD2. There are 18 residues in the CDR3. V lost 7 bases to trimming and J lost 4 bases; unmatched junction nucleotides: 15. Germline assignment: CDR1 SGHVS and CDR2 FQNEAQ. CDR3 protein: CASTARMTLAGLTGELFF. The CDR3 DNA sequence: TGTGCCAGCACCGCGAGAATGACACTAGCGGGGCTCACCGGGGAGCTGTTTTTT.

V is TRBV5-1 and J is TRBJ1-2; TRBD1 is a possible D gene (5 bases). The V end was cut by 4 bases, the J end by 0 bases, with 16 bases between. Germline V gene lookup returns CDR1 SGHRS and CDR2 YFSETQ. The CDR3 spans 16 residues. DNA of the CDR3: TGCGCCAGCAGCAGAATAACAGGACAAGCTAACTATGGCTACACCTTC. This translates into CASSRITGQANYGYTF.

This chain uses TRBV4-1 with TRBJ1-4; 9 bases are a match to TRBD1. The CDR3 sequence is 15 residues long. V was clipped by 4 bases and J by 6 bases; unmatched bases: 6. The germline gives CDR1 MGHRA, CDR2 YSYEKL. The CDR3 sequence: CASSPRTGEDEKLFF. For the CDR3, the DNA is TGCGCCAGCAGCCCCCGGACAGGGGAGGATGAAAAACTGTTTTTT.

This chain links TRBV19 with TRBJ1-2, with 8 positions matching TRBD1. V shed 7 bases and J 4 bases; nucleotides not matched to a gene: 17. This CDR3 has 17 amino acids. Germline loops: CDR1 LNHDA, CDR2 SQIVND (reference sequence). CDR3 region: CASTNGQGLQYFYGYTF. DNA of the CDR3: TGTGCCAGTACCAATGGACAGGGTCTCCAGTATTTCTATGGCTACACCTTC.

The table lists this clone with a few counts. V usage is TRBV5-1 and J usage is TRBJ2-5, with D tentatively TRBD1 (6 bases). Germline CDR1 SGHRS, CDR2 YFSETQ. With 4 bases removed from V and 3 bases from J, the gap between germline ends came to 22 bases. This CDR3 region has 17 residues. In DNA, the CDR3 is TGCGCCAGCAGCCCACCGTTTTTGGGGGCGCCTAAAGAGACCCAGTACTTC. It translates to CASSPPFLGAPKETQYF.